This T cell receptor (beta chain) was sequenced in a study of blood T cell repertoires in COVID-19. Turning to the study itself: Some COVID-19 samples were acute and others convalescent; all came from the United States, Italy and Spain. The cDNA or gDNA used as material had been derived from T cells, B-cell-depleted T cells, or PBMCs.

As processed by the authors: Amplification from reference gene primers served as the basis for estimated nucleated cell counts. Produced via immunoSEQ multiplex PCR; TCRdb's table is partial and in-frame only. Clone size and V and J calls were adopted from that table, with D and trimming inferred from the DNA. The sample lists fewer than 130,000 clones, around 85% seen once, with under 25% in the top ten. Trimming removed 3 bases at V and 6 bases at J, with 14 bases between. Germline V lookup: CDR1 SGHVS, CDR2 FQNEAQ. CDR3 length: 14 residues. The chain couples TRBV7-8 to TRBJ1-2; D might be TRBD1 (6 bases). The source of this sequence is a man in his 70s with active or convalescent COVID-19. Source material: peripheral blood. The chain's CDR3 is CASSLYRDPDGYTF. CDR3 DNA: TGTGCCAGCAGCTTGTACAGGGATCCGGATGGCTACACCTTC.